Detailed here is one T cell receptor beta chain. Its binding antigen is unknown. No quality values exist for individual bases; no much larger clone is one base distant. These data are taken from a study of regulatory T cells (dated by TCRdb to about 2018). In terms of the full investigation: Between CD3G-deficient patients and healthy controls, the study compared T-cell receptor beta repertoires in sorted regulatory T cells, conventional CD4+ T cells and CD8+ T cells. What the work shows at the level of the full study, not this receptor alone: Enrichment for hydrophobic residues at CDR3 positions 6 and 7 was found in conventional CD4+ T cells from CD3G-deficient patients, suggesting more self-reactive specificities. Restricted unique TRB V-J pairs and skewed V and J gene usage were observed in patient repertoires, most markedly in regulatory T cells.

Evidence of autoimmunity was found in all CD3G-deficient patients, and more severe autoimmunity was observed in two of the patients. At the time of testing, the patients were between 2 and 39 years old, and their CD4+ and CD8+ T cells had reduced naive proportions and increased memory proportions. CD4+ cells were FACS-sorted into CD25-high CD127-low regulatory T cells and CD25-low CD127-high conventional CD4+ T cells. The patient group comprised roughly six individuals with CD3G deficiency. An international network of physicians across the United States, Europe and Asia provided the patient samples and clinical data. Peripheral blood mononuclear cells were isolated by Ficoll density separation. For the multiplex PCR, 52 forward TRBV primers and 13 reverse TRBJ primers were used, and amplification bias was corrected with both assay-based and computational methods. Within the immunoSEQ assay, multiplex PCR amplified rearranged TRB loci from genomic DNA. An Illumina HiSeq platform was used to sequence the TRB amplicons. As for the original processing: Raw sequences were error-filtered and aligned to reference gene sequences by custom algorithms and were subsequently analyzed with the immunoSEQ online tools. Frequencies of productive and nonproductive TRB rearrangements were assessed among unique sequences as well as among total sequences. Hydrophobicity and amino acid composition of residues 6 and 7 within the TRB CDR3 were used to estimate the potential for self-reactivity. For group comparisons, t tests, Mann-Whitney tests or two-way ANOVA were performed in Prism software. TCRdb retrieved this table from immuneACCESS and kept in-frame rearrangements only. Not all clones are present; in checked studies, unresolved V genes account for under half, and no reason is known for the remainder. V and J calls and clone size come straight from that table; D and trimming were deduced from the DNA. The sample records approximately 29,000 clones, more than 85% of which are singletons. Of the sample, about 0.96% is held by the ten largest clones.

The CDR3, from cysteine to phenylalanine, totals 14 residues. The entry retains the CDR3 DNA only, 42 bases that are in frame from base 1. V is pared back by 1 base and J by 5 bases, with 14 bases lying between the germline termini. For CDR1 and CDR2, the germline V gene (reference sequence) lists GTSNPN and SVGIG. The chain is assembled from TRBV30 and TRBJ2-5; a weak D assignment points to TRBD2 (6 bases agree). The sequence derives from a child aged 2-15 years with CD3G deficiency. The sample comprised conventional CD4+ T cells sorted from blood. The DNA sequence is TGTGCCTGGAGTGATAGTGGGACTCACGAGACCCAGTACTTC. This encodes CAWSDSGTHETQYF.